The 28 T cell receptor beta chains reported below all come from one sample, sequenced in a study of CD8+CD57+ T cells in acquired aplastic anemia. TCR beta VDJ and CDR3 profiles were obtained from a genomic DNA template. TCRdb analysed the reads with MiXCR anew, one entry per CDR3 protein. The top ten clones hold 0.82% of a sample with just over 450,000 distinct CDR3 sequences, about a third of them seen once. The authors sequenced patients whose flow cytometry had shown CD8+CD57+ cell expansion. Sequenced: sorted CD4+, CD8+, or CD8+CD57+ T cells (not recorded which) from PBMCs. All receptors derive from a human donor with aplastic anemia.

The chain combines TRBV12-3 or TRBV12-4 with TRBJ1-1, with D perhaps matching TRBD1 (5 bases). V was shortened by 3 bases and J by 3 bases, with 11 bases between the two germline ends. The CDR3 extends over 14 amino acids. CDR3 bases: TGTGCCAGCAGTTTTGGGCAGGGCGACACTGAAGCTTTCTTT. Its translation is CASSFGQGDTEAFF.

This clonotype has at least ten counts. The chain employs TRBV2 and TRBJ1-2, with 7 bases fitting TRBD1. The germline V gene has CDR1 SNHLY and CDR2 FYNNEI. CDR3 size: 15 residues. J was trimmed by 0 bases and V by 1 base; bases with no gene match: 2. The CDR3 DNA sequence: TGTGCCAGCAGTGAAGTCGGGACAGCTAACTATGGCTACACCTTC. Residues: CASSEVGTANYGYTF.

This clonotype has a handful of counts. A much larger clone differs from this one at a single base, so this may be a read error. The V gene is TRBV19, the J gene TRBJ2-7; D is perhaps TRBD1 (5 bases). The CDR3 is 14 residues long. From germline, CDR1 is LNHDA and CDR2 SQIVND (reference sequence). In DNA form, the CDR3 reads TGTGCCAGTAGTCCAACACAGGCAACCTACGAGCAGCACTTC. This encodes CASSPTQATYEQHF.

The chain couples TRBV10-1 to TRBJ1-1; D perhaps matches TRBD1 (6 bases). In germline, CDR1 is WNHNN, CDR2 SYGVQD (reference sequence). V was shortened by 7 bases and J by 4 bases, with 16 bases between the two germline ends. The CDR3 spans 14 residues. DNA for the CDR3: TGCGCCAGCAAACCCGGGGGGCAAAGCACTGAAGCTTTCTTT. Translated: CASKPGGQSTEAFF.

This clonotype has at least ten counts. The rearrangement links TRBV19 to TRBJ1-5; a weak D match, TRBD1 (5 bases). This CDR3 has 13 amino acids. The V end lost 8 bases, the J end lost 9 bases, and 17 bases lay between the germline ends. Germline CDR1 and CDR2: LNHDA and SQIVND (reference sequence). The CDR3 DNA is TGTGCCAGTTCGGGGCCGAACCTGGGGCCCCAGCATTTT. Amino acid sequence: CASSGPNLGPQHF.

The rearrangement joins TRBV10-3 to TRBJ2-7, with 9 bases aligning to TRBD1. The CDR3 has 14 residues. CDR1 ENHRY and CDR2 SYGVKD come from the germline V gene. With V trimmed by 3 bases and J by 6 bases, 6 bases remained unmatched. In nucleotides, the CDR3 is TGTGCCATCAGTGACTCCCGGGACAGGGCCGAGCAGTACTTC. Translating gives CAISDSRDRAEQYF.

This clonotype was recorded many times. The chain links TRBV20-1 to TRBJ1-1, with unresolved D. Germline assignment: CDR1 DFQATT and CDR2 SNEGSKA (reference sequence). The CDR3 totals 15 residues. The germline V and J ends were trimmed by 0 bases and 1 base, with 12 bases remaining between them. CDR3 region: CSARDRGAANTEAFF. The CDR3 nucleotides are TGCAGTGCTAGAGATCGCGGAGCGGCGAACACTGAAGCTTTCTTT.

To note about this clonotype: A read error may explain this, as a much larger clone is one base away. The rearrangement links TRBV20-1 to TRBJ2-7; no firm D call. The germline gives CDR1 DFQATT, CDR2 SNEGSKA (reference sequence). The CDR3 is 11 residues long. Trimming stripped 3 bases from V and 7 bases from J, with 10 bases between. In nucleotides, the CDR3 is TGCAGTGCTAGTGCAGTGGGGGAGCAGTACTTC. Translating it yields CSASAVGEQYF.

This clonotype was seen a few times. The genes are TRBV11-2 and TRBJ2-3; TRBD2 agrees at 9 bases. The germline CDR1 and CDR2 sequences are SGHAT and FQNNGV. Trimming at V came to 5 bases and at J to 6 bases, leaving 9 bases not matched to a gene. The length of the CDR3 is 15 residues. The DNA for the CDR3 is TGTGCCAGCAGCAGACTTAGCGGGAGTGGCGATACGCAGTATTTT. Its translation: CASSRLSGSGDTQYF.

This sequence joins TRBV7-2 and TRBJ2-5; D uncertain. CDR3 length: 13 amino acids. In germline, CDR1 is SGHTA, CDR2 FQGNSA. The ends were cut back, 5 bases at V and 2 bases at J, with 9 bases in the middle. DNA of the CDR3: TGTGCCAGCAGCAGAGACGGGCAAGAGACCCAGTACTTC. Its translation: CASSRDGQETQYF.

At least ten counts were recorded for this clonotype. The chain couples TRBV7-2 to TRBJ2-7, with D unresolved. The CDR3 length is 13 residues. CDR1 and CDR2 (germline): SGHTA, FQGNSA. The V end lost 1 base, the J end lost 5 bases, and 9 bases lay between the germline ends. CDR3 sequence: CASSLVYVDEQYF. CDR3 bases: TGTGCCAGCAGCTTAGTGTACGTGGACGAGCAGTACTTC. Full variable domain (rest looked up from reference TRBV7-2 and TRBJ2-7): GAGVSQSPSNKVTEKGKDVELRCDPISGHTALYWYRQSLGQGLEFLIYFQGNSAPDKSGLPSDRFSAERTGGSVSTLTIQRTQQEDSAVYLCASSLVYVDEQYFGPGTRLTVT.

The V call is TRBV2, the J call TRBJ1-2, with D perhaps TRBD1 (5 bases). With 8 bases removed from V and 4 bases from J, the gap between germline ends came to 17 bases. This CDR3 region has 14 residues. Germline CDR1 and CDR2: SNHLY and FYNNEI. CDR3 loop: CASGAPERFYGYTF. The CDR3 region has the DNA TGTGCCAGCGGGGCGCCGGAACGCTTCTATGGCTACACCTTC.

This clonotype was seen a handful of times. The CDR3 sequence is CASSTQLLRNTEAFF. The CDR3 nucleotides are TGTGCCAGCAGCACGCAGCTTTTGCGGAACACTGAAGCTTTCTTT. The V call is TRBV2, the J call TRBJ1-1; D is uncertain. The CDR3 totals 15 residues. CDR1 and CDR2 (germline): SNHLY, FYNNEI. V was clipped by 6 bases and J by 1 base, with 15 bases between them.

The gene calls are TRBV7-2 and TRBJ1-5, with D unresolved. CDR1 and CDR2 (germline): SGHTA, FQGNSA. The V end was cut by 1 base, the J end by 7 bases, with 8 bases between. CDR3 length: 13 amino acids. In DNA form, the CDR3 reads TGTGCCAGCAGCTTAGGATATGGCCAGCCCCAGCATTTT. This gives the protein CASSLGYGQPQHF.

The chain couples TRBV29-1 to TRBJ2-1, with 7 bases matching TRBD1. The CDR3 totals 13 residues. The germline gives CDR1 SQVTM, CDR2 ANQGSEA. The V and J ends lost 6 bases and 5 bases, in that order; junction bases with no gene match: 7. The CDR3 is CSVVDRPNNEQFF. The CDR3 DNA reads as TGCAGCGTGGTGGACAGGCCGAACAATGAGCAGTTCTTC.

The chain combines TRBV7-9 with TRBJ2-7; 8 nucleotides match TRBD2. Trimming took 8 bases from V and 3 from J; bases not matched to a gene: 3. The CDR3 extends over 12 amino acids. Germline CDR1 reads SEHNR; CDR2 reads FQNEAQ (reference sequence). CDR3 residues: CASVAGIYEQYF. CDR3 nucleotide sequence: TGTGCCAGCGTAGCGGGGATCTACGAGCAGTACTTC.

In DNA, the CDR3 is TGTGCCACCAGTGACCCGGCGGCGGACACCTACAATGAGCAGTTCTTC. It yields the protein CATSDPAADTYNEQFF. The V gene is TRBV24-1, the J gene TRBJ2-1, with D possibly matching TRBD1 (5 bases). CDR3 size: 16 residues. Germline V gene sequence: CDR1 KGHDR, CDR2 SFDVKD. V lost 4 bases and J lost 2, with 14 bases in between.

This chain joins TRBV4-1 and TRBJ1-4; TRBD1 might be the D (5 bases). The germline CDR1 and CDR2 sequences are MGHRA and YSYEKL. CDR3 length: 14 amino acids. The ends were cut back, 4 bases at V and 7 bases at J, with 13 bases in the middle. The CDR3 DNA follows: TGCGCCAGCAGCCCCCGGGACCAGTCTGAAAAACTGTTTTTT. As protein: CASSPRDQSEKLFF.

This clonotype was seen more than once but under ten times. The J gene is TRBJ1-2, the V gene TRBV2, with TRBD1 as a possible D gene (5 bases). Germline V CDR1 and CDR2: SNHLY, FYNNEI. The CDR3 is made up of 13 amino acids. V was clipped by 7 bases and J by 4 bases, with 13 bases between them. The CDR3 spells CASKPLDSYGYTF. CDR3 nucleotide sequence: TGTGCCAGCAAACCCCTTGACAGCTATGGCTACACCTTC.

This chain connects TRBV6-1 to TRBJ2-1; D gene unclear. V lost 6 bases, J lost 5 bases, and 14 bases lay in between. This CDR3 contains 14 residues. From germline, CDR1 is MNHNS and CDR2 SASEGT. The CDR3: CASRGPGTDNEQFF. In DNA, the CDR3 is TGTGCCAGCAGGGGCCCGGGTACCGACAATGAGCAGTTCTTC.

The chain has TRBV29-1 and TRBJ2-1; D is uncertain. Between the trimmed V and J ends, which lost 7 bases and 5 bases, there was a span of 6 bases. Germline V gives CDR1 SQVTM, CDR2 ANQGSEA. The CDR3 is made up of 10 amino acids. Here the CDR3 reads CSGSHNEQFF. In DNA form, the CDR3 reads TGCAGCGGGAGTCACAATGAGCAGTTCTTC.

The chain couples TRBV20-1 to TRBJ1-5; no firm D call. Germline loops: CDR1 DFQATT, CDR2 SNEGSKA (reference sequence). The V gene lost 3 bases and the J gene lost 5 bases, with 14 bases spanning the gap. The CDR3 covers 14 residues. In DNA, the CDR3 is TGCAGTGCTAGCGAAGGATGGAGTGATCAGCCCCAGCATTTT. This translates into CSASEGWSDQPQHF.

This clonotype was recorded only once. V usage is TRBV15 and J usage is TRBJ1-1; TRBD1 is a possible D gene (5 bases). The CDR3 totals 16 residues. Per the germline V gene, CDR1 is LNHNV and CDR2 is YYDKDF (reference sequence). The ends were cut back, 2 bases at V and 4 bases at J, with 17 bases in the middle. In nucleotides, the CDR3 is TGTGCCACCAGCAGAAGACCGGGACGGGAGGGCACTGAAGCTTTCTTT. Translating it yields CATSRRPGREGTEAFF.

Many counts were recorded for this clonotype. CDR3 amino acids: CASSEQRGEQYF. CDR3 bases: TGTGCCAGCAGTGAACAGCGAGGCGAGCAGTACTTC. V is TRBV25-1 and J is TRBJ2-7; D is ambiguous. The CDR3 sequence is 12 residues long. Germline lookup yields CDR1 MGHDK and CDR2 SYGVNS. V was shortened by 2 bases and J by 6 bases, with 8 bases between the two germline ends.

CDR3 in DNA: TGTGCCAGCAGCTTAGGACTGCCAGGTACGCAGTATTTT. Amino acids: CASSLGLPGTQYF. This sequence joins TRBV7-2 and TRBJ2-3, with no clear D. The CDR3 is 13 residues long. Germline assignment: CDR1 SGHTA and CDR2 FQGNSA. Deletions cut 1 base from V and 8 bases from J, with 10 bases between.

The CDR3 DNA reads as TGTGCCAGCAGCTTGGAGTTCAGGGGAGAGACCCAGTACTTC. It specifies CASSLEFRGETQYF. The chain employs TRBV5-8 and TRBJ2-7, with a weak D call TRBD1 (6 bases). With the DNA end fitting TRBJ2-5 better, the J assignment may be wrong. In germline, CDR1 is SGHTS, CDR2 YDEGEE. The CDR3 is made up of 14 amino acids.

This clonotype came up a few times. V is TRBV20-1 and J is TRBJ2-1; the match to TRBD1 covers 7 bases. The V gene end was trimmed by 3 bases and the J gene end by 6 bases; junction bases not matched to a gene: 8. CDR3 length: 14 residues. In germline, CDR1 is DFQATT, CDR2 SNEGSKA (reference sequence). CDR3 loop: CSASGARGLNEQFF. The CDR3 bases are TGCAGTGCTAGTGGAGCAAGGGGGCTCAATGAGCAGTTCTTC.

In its sample, this clonotype was seen many times. The chain combines TRBV20-1 with TRBJ2-7; weak D call: TRBD1 (5 bases). V gave up 4 bases and J gave up 2 bases, with 18 bases separating them. Germline assignment: CDR1 DFQATT and CDR2 SNEGSKA (reference sequence). CDR3 length equals 15 residues. Here the CDR3 reads CSANEVRGYAYEQYF. CDR3 DNA: TGCAGTGCTAACGAAGTTAGGGGCTATGCCTACGAGCAGTACTTC.